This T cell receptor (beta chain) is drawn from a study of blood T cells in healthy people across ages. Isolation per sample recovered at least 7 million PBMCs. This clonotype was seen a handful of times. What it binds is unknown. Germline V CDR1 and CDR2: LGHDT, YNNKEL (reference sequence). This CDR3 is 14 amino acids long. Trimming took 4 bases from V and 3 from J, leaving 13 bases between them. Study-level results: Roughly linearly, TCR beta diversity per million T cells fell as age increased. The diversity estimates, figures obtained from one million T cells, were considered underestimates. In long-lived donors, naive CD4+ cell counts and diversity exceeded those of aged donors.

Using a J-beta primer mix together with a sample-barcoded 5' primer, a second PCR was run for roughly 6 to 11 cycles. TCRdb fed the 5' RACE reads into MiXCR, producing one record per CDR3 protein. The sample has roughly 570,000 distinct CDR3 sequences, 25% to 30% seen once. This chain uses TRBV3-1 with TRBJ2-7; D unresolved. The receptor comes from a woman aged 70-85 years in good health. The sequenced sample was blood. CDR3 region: CASSPSRARYEQYF. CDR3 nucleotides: TGTGCCAGCAGCCCGTCTAGGGCACGCTACGAGCAGTACTTC.